This T cell receptor beta chain was found in a study of shared clonotypes between healthy human individuals. CD8 cells regarded as naive lacked CD45RO, were positively chosen for CCR7, and omitted terminally differentiated effector memory CD45RA+ cells. Trimming took 0 bases from V and 6 from J; bases not matched to a gene: 10. This CDR3 spans 16 amino acids. Germline CDR1 reads KGHSH; CDR2 reads LQKENI. Measured with immunoSEQ multiplex PCR; TCRdb has only the in-frame clones, and not every one. The sample consists of millions of clones, approximately 95% of them appearing once. This clonotype was sampled from a man aged 18-30 years in good health. This chain links TRBV18 with TRBJ1-2, with 7 bases aligning to TRBD1. The sequenced material came from naive CD8+ T cells sorted from blood. The DNA for the CDR3 is TGTGCCAGCTCACCACCGCCAGGGGGGGCCAAAAATGGCTACACCTTC. Encoded protein: CASSPPPGGAKNGYTF.